A selection of T cell receptor beta chains follows, all from one sample in a study of blood T cell repertoires in COVID-19. The data were produced by immunoSEQ multiplex PCR, yet TCRdb's version contains in-frame clones alone and is incomplete. Here the sample spans some 110,000 clones, around 86% being singletons. The sequenced material came from peripheral blood. Receptor source: a man aged 35 to 55 with acute or convalescent COVID-19. CDR3s include the opening cysteine and the closing phenylalanine or tryptophan. Each record gives: J gene, clone size, D gene, V gene, CDR3 protein, CDR3 DNA. D genes are given only for firm matches. Some rows mark clone size as missing; the rest say once, few, many or name a class of expanded clone.

TRBJ2-7 | - | - | TRBV27 | CASTGTHAYEQYF | TGTGCCAGCACGGGGACACACGCCTACGAGCAGTACTTC
TRBJ2-5 | - | TRBD2 | TRBV6-2/TRBV6-3 | CASSYPTPGLEKETQYF | TGTGCCAGCAGTTACCCCACGCCGGGACTAGAAAAAGAGACCCAGTACTTC
TRBJ1-2 | - | TRBD1 | TRBV11-2 | CASSLAQPGTGIGYTF | TGTGCCAGCAGCTTAGCTCAACCGGGGACAGGGATTGGCTACACCTTC
TRBJ2-1 | - | - | TRBV5-4 | CASSLNWFSEQFF | TGTGCCAGCAGCTTGAATTGGTTTAGTGAGCAGTTCTTC
TRBJ2-7 | - | - | TRBV9 | CASSLGDYEQYF | TGTGCCAGCAGTCTGGGAGATTACGAGCAGTACTTC
TRBJ1-3 | - | TRBD1 | TRBV12-3/TRBV12-4 | CASSLSDRVPYF | TGTGCCAGCAGTTTATCCGACAGGGTCCCCTATTTT
TRBJ2-1 | few | - | TRBV6-5 | CASGRGPYNEQFF | TGTGCCAGCGGGCGGGGCCCATACAATGAGCAGTTCTTC
TRBJ2-3 | - | TRBD2 | TRBV5-1 | CASSDASGRMYGTDTQYF | TGCGCCAGCAGCGACGCTAGCGGGAGAATGTACGGCACAGATACGCAGTATTTT
TRBJ1-2 | - | TRBD1 | TRBV2 | CASSDPGASLGQGGNYGYTF | TGTGCCAGCAGTGACCCTGGAGCTAGCTTGGGACAGGGGGGGAACTATGGCTACACCTTC
TRBJ1-2 | - | TRBD1 | TRBV11-2 | CASSLDRTGSGYTF | TGTGCCAGCAGCTTAGATCGGACAGGGAGTGGCTACACCTTC
TRBJ1-4 | - | TRBD1 | TRBV7-6 | CASSPNRGGNEKLFF | TGTGCCAGCAGCCCGAACAGGGGCGGTAATGAAAAACTGTTTTTT
TRBJ1-5 | - | - | TRBV6-6 | CASSHGGVNQPQHF | TGTGCCAGCAGTCACGGGGGGGTAAATCAGCCCCAGCATTTT
TRBJ2-5 | - | - | TRBV5-8 | CASSQPTGRETQYF | TGTGCCAGCAGCCAACCGACAGGTCGAGAGACCCAGTACTTC
TRBJ1-1 | once | TRBD1 | TRBV6-5 | CASSYFRDRDGTEAFF | TGTGCCAGCAGTTACTTCCGGGACAGGGATGGCACTGAAGCTTTCTTT
TRBJ1-2 | - | TRBD1 | TRBV4-1 | CASSHGQEVVYGYTF | TGCGCCAGCAGCCACGGACAGGAGGTAGTTTATGGCTACACCTTC
TRBJ1-5 | - | TRBD1 | TRBV6-6 | CASSSLPGQGGQPQHF | TGTGCCAGCAGTTCCTTACCCGGACAGGGCGGCCAGCCCCAGCATTTT
TRBJ1-2 | - | TRBD1 | TRBV7-3 | CASSLTGEGYTF | TGTGCCAGCAGCTTGACAGGGGAAGGCTACACCTTC
TRBJ1-4 | - | - | TRBV20-1 | CSGGNNEKLFF | TGCAGTGGCGGCAATAATGAAAAACTGTTTTTT
TRBJ1-1 | - | TRBD1 | TRBV5-6 | CASRKGGGTEAFF | TGTGCCAGCAGGAAAGGGGGCGGAACTGAAGCTTTCTTT
TRBJ1-2 | - | TRBD1 | TRBV10-3 | CAISDAQGRGYTF | TGTGCCATCAGTGATGCACAGGGGCGAGGCTACACCTTC
TRBJ1-6 | - | - | TRBV3-1/TRBV3-2 | CASSQVIQDNSPLHF | TGTGCCAGCAGCCAAGTAATACAGGATAATTCACCCCTCCACTTT
TRBJ2-5 | - | TRBD1 | TRBV11-2 | CASSVRDRDWRETQYF | TGTGCCAGCAGCGTGCGGGACAGGGATTGGAGAGAGACCCAGTACTTC
TRBJ2-5 | few | - | TRBV30 | CAWNTAGIREAQYF | TGTGCCTGGAATACGGCGGGAATAAGAGAAGCCCAGTACTTC